This TCR beta chain was obtained from a study of cytomegalovirus exposure and HLA in healthy donors. Libraries were prepared by immunoSEQ multiplex PCR; TCRdb keeps only in-frame clonotypes and omits some of them. In the table there are some 260,000 clones, about 90% of which are singletons. The TCR sequence derives from a woman aged 25 to 45 in good health and CMV-seronegative. Input material: PBMCs.

The CDR3, as DNA: TGTGCCAGCGGTGGACAGGGATCCTACGAGCAGTACTTC. Its protein is CASGGQGSYEQYF. The V and J genes are TRBV2 and TRBJ2-7; 8 bases map to TRBD1. This CDR3 has 13 residues. Unmatched junction bases numbered 4, after V lost 8 bases and J lost 1 base. CDR1 is SNHLY and CDR2 is FYNNEI in the germline V gene. Complete variable domain (other parts from reference TRBV2 and TRBJ2-7): EPEVTQTPSHQVTQMGQEVILRCVPISNHLYFYWYRQILGQKVEFLVSFYNNEISEKSEIFDDQFSVERPDGSNFTLKIRSTKLEDSAMYFCASGGQGSYEQYFGPGTRLTVT.